A single sample is the source of the 9 T cell receptor beta chains below, sequenced in a study of T cells in Graves' hyperthyroidism and ophthalmopathy. RNA transcripts provided the source from which TCR beta CDR3 regions were amplified. HTBI primers were the set used in a first-round RT-PCR of the TCR CDR3. TCRdb re-analysed the multiplex PCR reads in MiXCR, keeping a single row per CDR3 protein. The table lists around 720,000 distinct CDR3 sequences, 35% of them singletons. The sequenced sample consisted of blood. The receptors originated from a woman aged 40 to 49 with Graves' hyperthyroidism.

V gene TRBV7-9 combines with J gene TRBJ1-2; possibly TRBD1 for D (5 bases). CDR1 and CDR2 (germline): SEHNR, FQNEAQ (reference sequence). The V and J ends lost 5 bases and 8 bases respectively, with 15 bases between them. The CDR3 runs 13 residues. In DNA, the CDR3 is TGTGCCAGCAGCCAGGGACCGGGGGGAGGCTACACCTTC. Its protein product is CASSQGPGGGYTF. Using reference TRBV7-9 and TRBJ1-2 for the parts outside the CDR3, the full variable domain is DTGVSQNPRHKITKRGQNVTFRCDPISEHNRLYWYRQTLGQGPEFLTYFQNEAQLEKSRLLSDRFSAERPKGSFSTLEIQRTEQGDSAMYLCASSQGPGGGYTFGSGTRLTVV.

In its sample, this clonotype was seen many times. V gene TRBV7-9 combines with J gene TRBJ1-4; D is perhaps TRBD1 (6 bases). The V end was cut by 2 bases, the J end by 11 bases, with 18 bases between. Germline V gene sequence: CDR1 SEHNR, CDR2 FQNEAQ (reference sequence). The CDR3 has 15 residues. CDR3 DNA: TGTGCCAGCAGCTTAATTGCACGCTACGGGGGCAAACTGTTTTTT. Its translation: CASSLIARYGGKLFF.

This clonotype was seen at least ten times. The rearrangement uses TRBV24-1 and TRBJ1-2; D ambiguous. Trimming left V 4 bases short and J 8 bases short, with 16 bases between. Germline lookup yields CDR1 KGHDR and CDR2 SFDVKD. This CDR3 is 14 amino acids long. The DNA of the CDR3 is TGTGCCACCAGTGACGCCGGTAAGAGAACCGGCTACACCTTC. Residues: CATSDAGKRTGYTF.

This clonotype was detected many times. The chain recombines TRBV7-9 with TRBJ1-1; D gene uncertain. With 1 base removed from V and 4 bases from J, the gap between germline ends came to 13 bases. The CDR3 consists of 15 residues. The germline gives CDR1 SEHNR, CDR2 FQNEAQ (reference sequence). The CDR3 region has the DNA TGTGCCAGCAGCTTAGTGTCCGGTAGCGGCACTGAAGCTTTCTTT. This encodes CASSLVSGSGTEAFF.

The gene calls are TRBV5-6 and TRBJ1-2; TRBD1 aligns across 9 bases. The CDR3 spans 15 residues. Germline CDR1 SGHDT, CDR2 YYEEEE. V was pared by 4 bases and J by 4 bases, with 8 bases of the junction left unmatched. For the CDR3, the DNA is TGTGCCAGCAGCGTGCAGGGACAGGGTACCTATGGCTACACCTTC. It is translated as CASSVQGQGTYGYTF.

In its sample, this clonotype was seen many times. This chain uses TRBV10-3 with TRBJ1-1; maybe TRBD1 (6 bases). V lost 6 bases and J 1 base, leaving 12 bases between the germline ends. The V gene's germline CDR1 is ENHRY and CDR2 SYGVKD. The CDR3 runs 14 residues. The CDR3 region is CAISTGLENTEAFF. DNA of the CDR3: TGTGCCATCAGCACAGGGCTGGAGAACACTGAAGCTTTCTTT.

This clonotype was detected only a few times. The V gene is TRBV10-3, the J gene TRBJ1-5; possibly TRBD1 for D (5 bases). V was pared by 3 bases and J by 4 bases, with 10 bases between. This CDR3 region has 14 residues. In germline, CDR1 is ENHRY, CDR2 SYGVKD. CDR3 residues: CAISDGGWNQPQHF. CDR3 bases: TGTGCCATCAGTGATGGGGGTTGGAATCAGCCCCAGCATTTT.

Remarks on this clonotype: A much larger clone sits a single nucleotide away, making a read error possible. As DNA, the CDR3 is TGTGCCATGTGGAACCCAGCAACTAATGAAAAACTGTTTTTT. Translated, it gives CAMWNPATNEKLFF. This sequence joins TRBV19 and TRBJ1-4, with unresolved D. V lost 10 bases and J lost 0, with 12 bases in between. The CDR3 consists of 14 residues. Germline loops: CDR1 LNHDA, CDR2 SQIVND (reference sequence).

The table lists this clonotype with many counts. The rearrangement joins TRBV7-9 to TRBJ1-2; a possible D gene is TRBD1 (6 bases). Trimming stripped 4 bases from V and 5 bases from J, with 14 bases between. Looked up from germline, CDR1 is SEHNR and CDR2 is FQNEAQ (reference sequence). The CDR3 is 14 amino acids. For the CDR3, the DNA is TGTGCCAGCAGCTCTAGAGACAGGTTTTATGGCTACACCTTC. Translation gives CASSSRDRFYGYTF.